These 27 T cell receptor beta chains originate from one sample sequenced in a study of CD8+ T cells in alopecia areata. Reverse transcribed after extraction, RNA yielded cDNA as the sequencing template. This table comes from immunoSEQ multiplex PCR, and its TCRdb copy is limited to in-frame clones, with some not included. The sample lists 65,000 to 70,000 clones, roughly 60% seen once, with more than 15% in the top ten. The source material was CD8+ T cells sorted from blood, sampled at week 0. These receptors all stem from a human donor with alopecia areata.

The CDR3 region is CASSLGQPNTEAFF. In DNA, the CDR3 is TGTGCCAGCAGTTTGGGACAACCGAACACTGAAGCTTTCTTT. The chain employs TRBV27 and TRBJ1-1, with D perhaps TRBD1 (6 bases). Germline values: CDR1 MNHEY, CDR2 SMNVEV (reference sequence). Trimming removed 3 bases at V and 1 base at J, with 9 bases between. The CDR3 sequence is 14 residues long.

This clone came up many times. The rearrangement links TRBV7-8 to TRBJ2-3, with D possibly matching TRBD2 (5 bases). V was clipped by 5 bases and J by 0 bases, with 15 bases between them. CDR3 length: 16 amino acids. Germline assignment: CDR1 SGHVS and CDR2 FQNEAQ. The DNA for the CDR3 is TGTGCCAGCAGCGCTAACATAGCGTCTAGCACAGATACGCAGTATTTT. Translation gives CASSANIASSTDTQYF.

J is TRBJ2-3 and V is TRBV4-3; possible D gene TRBD1, 6 bases. The length of the CDR3 is 14 residues. V was pared by 0 bases and J by 4 bases, with 8 bases between. CDR1 LGHNA and CDR2 YSLEER come from the germline V gene. The CDR3 reads CASSQDSGADTQYF. The CDR3 region has the DNA TGCGCCAGCAGCCAAGATTCAGGGGCAGATACGCAGTATTTT.

This clone has only one observation. The chain recombines TRBV4-1 with TRBJ1-2; D is unclear. Germline V CDR1 and CDR2: MGHRA, YSYEKL. The CDR3 extends over 13 amino acids. The V gene lost 0 bases and the J gene lost 5 bases, with 7 bases spanning the gap. CDR3 sequence (DNA): TGCGCCAGCAGCCAAGATGGTAGTTATGGCTACACCTTC. This encodes CASSQDGSYGYTF.

The chain carries TRBV7-8 and TRBJ1-1; possibly TRBD1 for D (5 bases). Germline V gives CDR1 SGHVS, CDR2 FQNEAQ. The CDR3 consists of 15 residues. V shed 5 bases and J shed 0 bases, with 13 bases lying between them. The CDR3 sequence: CASSAHWGMNTEAFF. DNA of the CDR3: TGTGCCAGCAGCGCGCATTGGGGCATGAACACTGAAGCTTTCTTT.

The chain uses TRBV15 and TRBJ2-2, with D perhaps matching TRBD2 (6 bases). CDR3 length: 16 amino acids. CDR1 is LNHNV and CDR2 is YYDKDF in the germline V gene (reference sequence). V was shortened by 4 bases and J by 2 bases, with 14 bases between the two germline ends. Here the CDR3 DNA reads TGTGCCACCAGCACCCCTCGGAGGGTAAACACCGGGGAGCTGTTTTTT. Translated: CATSTPRRVNTGELFF. Looking up the rest from reference TRBV15 and TRBJ2-2 gives the full variable domain: DAMVIQNPRYQVTQFGKPVTLSCSQTLNHNVMYWYQQKSSQAPKLLFHYYDKDFNNEADTPDNFQSRRPNTSFCFLDIRSPGLGDTAMYLCATSTPRRVNTGELFFGEGSRLTVL.

The V and J genes are TRBV27 and TRBJ2-5; 8 bases agree with TRBD1. Matching the DNA end better, TRBJ2-7 makes the J call doubtful. The CDR3 sequence is 14 residues long. Per germline, CDR1 MNHEY and CDR2 SMNVEV (reference sequence). The CDR3 sequence is CASNPGQDTYEQYF. DNA for the CDR3: TGTGCCAGCAACCCGGGACAGGATACCTACGAGCAGTACTTC.

CDR3 sequence: CSVDAGEETQYF. The CDR3 DNA reads as TGCAGCGTTGATGCTGGGGAAGAGACCCAGTACTTC. V gene TRBV29-1 combines with J gene TRBJ2-5; D unclear. V shed 3 bases and J shed 3 bases, with 8 bases lying between them. The CDR3 consists of 12 residues. Germline CDR1 and CDR2: SQVTM and ANQGSEA.

This clone was seen more than once but under ten times. The chain couples TRBV19 to TRBJ2-4, with D possibly matching TRBD2 (5 bases). Germline CDR1 is LNHDA and CDR2 is SQIVND (reference sequence). The V gene lost 10 bases and the J gene lost 0 bases, with 16 bases spanning the gap. The CDR3 has 15 residues. The CDR3 DNA is TGTGCCATAAGAGAGAGGGTACTAGCCAAAAACATTCAGTACTTC. Translating gives CAIRERVLAKNIQYF.

The chain joins TRBV5-1 to TRBJ1-4; 7 bases agree with TRBD1. Looked up from germline, CDR1 is SGHRS and CDR2 is YFSETQ. V shed 0 bases, J shed 0 bases, and the junction held 5 bases outside the gene matches. This CDR3 region has 17 residues. Written as DNA, the CDR3 is TGCGCCAGCAGCTTGGAGGGACAGACGACAACTAATGAAAAACTGTTTTTT. Its protein is CASSLEGQTTTNEKLFF. The variable domain in full, with the rest retrieved from reference TRBV5-1 and TRBJ1-4, is KAGVTQTPRYLIKTRGQQVTLSCSPISGHRSVSWYQQTPGQGLQFLFEYFSETQRNKGNFPGRFSGRQFSNSRSEMNVSTLELGDSALYLCASSLEGQTTTNEKLFFGSGTQLSVL.

This clone qualifies as large. This chain's CDR3 is CASSLQRGIYTEAFF. The CDR3 DNA sequence: TGTGCCAGCAGTCTTCAACGGGGGATATACACTGAAGCTTTCTTT. The J gene is TRBJ1-1, the V gene TRBV28, with D possibly matching TRBD1 (5 bases). V lost 5 bases and J lost 3, with 16 bases in between. CDR1 and CDR2 from the germline V gene are MDHEN and SYDVKM. This CDR3 spans 15 amino acids.

This clone has more than one count but fewer than ten. This chain uses TRBV29-1 with TRBJ2-7, with 10 bases that match TRBD2. Germline CDR1 reads SQVTM; CDR2 reads ANQGSEA. CDR3 length: 15 residues. Unmatched junction bases numbered 6, after V lost 1 base and J lost 3 bases. The CDR3 DNA reads TGCAGCGTTGAAGTTCAAGGACTAGCGGACTACGAGCAGTACTTC. It encodes CSVEVQGLADYEQYF.

This clone was counted only a few times. The genes are TRBV15 and TRBJ2-7, with TRBD2 matching over 12 bases. Trimming took 1 base from V and 5 from J; bases not matched to a gene: 15. CDR1 and CDR2 from the germline V gene are LNHNV and YYDKDF (reference sequence). The CDR3 is made up of 19 amino acids. The CDR3 coding sequence is TGTGCCACCAGCAGAGTCCCACGGGCTAGCGGGAGGGTTGTCGACGAGCAGTACTTC. Translation: CATSRVPRASGRVVDEQYF.

Of note for this clone: Other DNA sequences of this sample code for an identical CDR3. The rearrangement joins TRBV5-4 to TRBJ2-1; D gene unclear. This CDR3 is 11 amino acids long. Trimming pared 1 base from V and 6 bases from J, leaving 2 bases between. The germline gives CDR1 SGHNT, CDR2 YYREEE (reference sequence). The CDR3 DNA reads TGTGCCAGCAGCTTGTCCAATGAGCAGTTCTTC. As protein: CASSLSNEQFF.

This clone was observed once. V is TRBV29-1 and J is TRBJ2-5, with D hard to call. Trimming took off 6 bases at V and 0 bases at J, with 11 bases between the two ends. Germline assignment: CDR1 SQVTM and CDR2 ANQGSEA. This CDR3 spans 13 amino acids. CDR3: CSVGGENQETQYF. The CDR3 DNA reads TGCAGCGTGGGCGGCGAGAACCAAGAGACCCAGTACTTC.

The count of this clone is one. This chain links TRBV29-1 with TRBJ2-7; 9 bases fit TRBD2. Germline V gene lookup returns CDR1 SQVTM and CDR2 ANQGSEA. J lost 3 bases, V lost 4 bases, and 7 bases had no gene match. This CDR3 has 14 amino acids. The CDR3 DNA sequence: TGCAGCGTTGTGGCCCGCGGGGGGGACTACGAGCAGTACTTC. Its protein product is CSVVARGGDYEQYF.

This clone came up a few times. The CDR3 DNA sequence: TGTGCCAGCAGCTTCACAGATACGCAGTATTTT. Encoded protein: CASSFTDTQYF. The genes are TRBV7-2 and TRBJ2-3; D gene uncertain. CDR1 is SGHTA, CDR2 FQGNSA, per germline. Trimming removed 3 bases at V and 2 bases at J, with 0 bases between. The CDR3 is 11 amino acids. Full variable domain (outside the CDR3, taken from reference TRBV7-2 and TRBJ2-3): GAGVSQSPSNKVTEKGKDVELRCDPISGHTALYWYRQSLGQGLEFLIYFQGNSAPDKSGLPSDRFSAERTGGSVSTLTIQRTQQEDSAVYLCASSFTDTQYFGPGTRLTVL.

V gene TRBV18 combines with J gene TRBJ2-2; no clear D. CDR1 KGHSH and CDR2 LQKENI come from the germline V gene. V was pared by 0 bases and J by 7 bases, with 6 bases between. The CDR3 covers 13 residues. CDR3: CASSPPTDGELFF. For the CDR3, the DNA is TGTGCCAGCTCACCACCTACGGACGGGGAGCTGTTTTTT.

The chain combines TRBV5-1 with TRBJ2-1, with 10 bases fitting TRBD1. CDR3 size: 15 residues. Looked up from germline, CDR1 is SGHRS and CDR2 is YFSETQ. J gave up 3 bases and V 4 bases, and 4 bases lay outside the gene matches. CDR3 sequence (DNA): TGCGCCAGCAGCCCGGACAGGGGGATCTACAATGAGCAGTTCTTC. This sequence encodes CASSPDRGIYNEQFF. Together with reference TRBV5-1 and TRBJ2-1, the CDR3 gives the full variable domain: KAGVTQTPRYLIKTRGQQVTLSCSPISGHRSVSWYQQTPGQGLQFLFEYFSETQRNKGNFPGRFSGRQFSNSRSEMNVSTLELGDSALYLCASSPDRGIYNEQFFGPGTRLTVL.

The chain couples TRBV5-4 to TRBJ2-3; D possibly corresponds to TRBD2 (6 bases). V was shortened by 0 bases and J by 1 base, with 9 bases between the two germline ends. Per germline, CDR1 SGHNT and CDR2 YYREEE (reference sequence). The CDR3 has 15 residues. Here the CDR3 reads CASSLDPGGTDTQYF. The DNA for the CDR3 is TGTGCCAGCAGCTTGGATCCGGGGGGCACAGATACGCAGTATTTT. Based on the CDR3 plus reference TRBV5-4 and TRBJ2-3, the full variable domain is ETGVTQSPTHLIKTRGQQVTLRCSSQSGHNTVSWYQQALGQGPQFIFQYYREEENGRGNFPPRFSGLQFPNYSSELNVNALELDDSALYLCASSLDPGGTDTQYFGPGTRLTVL.

The rearrangement uses TRBV6-5 and TRBJ2-5, with 8 nucleotides matching TRBD1. CDR1 and CDR2 (germline): MNHEY, SVGAGI. V lost 6 bases, J lost 2 bases, and 5 bases stayed unmatched. The CDR3 runs 14 residues. The CDR3 bases are TGTGCCAGCAGACCAGGGACAGGACAAGAGACCCAGTACTTC. This translates into CASRPGTGQETQYF.

This chain uses TRBV5-1 with TRBJ2-7; D is unresolved. The CDR3 loop spans 11 amino acids. From germline, CDR1 is SGHRS and CDR2 YFSETQ. V lost 4 bases and J 6 bases, leaving 8 bases between the germline ends. The CDR3 is CASSIGREQYF. In DNA, the CDR3 is TGCGCCAGCAGCATCGGACGCGAGCAGTACTTC.

The J gene is TRBJ1-2, the V gene TRBV30, with D maybe TRBD1 (5 bases). CDR1 and CDR2 from the germline V gene are GTSNPN and SVGIG (reference sequence). Trimming removed 4 bases from V and 5 bases from J, with 14 bases in between. The CDR3 is made up of 13 amino acids. This chain's CDR3 is CAWISGTKYGYTF. CDR3 DNA sequence: TGTGCCTGGATTTCGGGGACCAAATATGGCTACACCTTC.

This chain joins TRBV30 and TRBJ1-1, with 7 bases fitting TRBD1. CDR1 and CDR2 (germline): GTSNPN, SVGIG (reference sequence). This CDR3 region has 14 residues. V dropped 3 bases and J dropped 0; count of bases not matched to a gene: 4. The CDR3 sequence: CAWSGDSLNTEAFF. The CDR3 DNA reads TGTGCCTGGAGCGGGGACAGCTTGAACACTGAAGCTTTCTTT.

The chain combines TRBV6-1 with TRBJ2-7; D tentatively fits TRBD1 or TRBD2 (5 bases each). CDR1 is MNHNS and CDR2 is SASEGT in the germline V gene. Trimming stripped 5 bases from V and 0 bases from J, with 14 bases between. The CDR3 contains 15 residues. The CDR3 nucleotides are TGTGCCAGCAGTCAGGGACGGGGCAGCTCCTACGAGCAGTACTTC. This gives the protein CASSQGRGSSYEQYF.

The chain employs TRBV27 and TRBJ1-1; tentative D call: TRBD1 (6 bases). Trimming pared 3 bases from V and 4 bases from J, leaving 15 bases between. Per germline, CDR1 MNHEY and CDR2 SMNVEV (reference sequence). The CDR3 runs 15 residues. The CDR3 DNA reads as TGTGCCAGCAGTTTGGCGACCGGGGGGCTCACTGAAGCTTTCTTT. Amino acids: CASSLATGGLTEAFF.

The rearrangement uses TRBV14 and TRBJ2-5; D is uncertain. This CDR3 region has 12 residues. With 0 bases removed from V and 5 bases from J, the gap between germline ends came to 4 bases. Germline loops: CDR1 SGHDN, CDR2 FVKESK. The CDR3 DNA sequence: TGTGCCAGCAGCCAAGATTTTGAGACCCAGTACTTC. Amino acids: CASSQDFETQYF.